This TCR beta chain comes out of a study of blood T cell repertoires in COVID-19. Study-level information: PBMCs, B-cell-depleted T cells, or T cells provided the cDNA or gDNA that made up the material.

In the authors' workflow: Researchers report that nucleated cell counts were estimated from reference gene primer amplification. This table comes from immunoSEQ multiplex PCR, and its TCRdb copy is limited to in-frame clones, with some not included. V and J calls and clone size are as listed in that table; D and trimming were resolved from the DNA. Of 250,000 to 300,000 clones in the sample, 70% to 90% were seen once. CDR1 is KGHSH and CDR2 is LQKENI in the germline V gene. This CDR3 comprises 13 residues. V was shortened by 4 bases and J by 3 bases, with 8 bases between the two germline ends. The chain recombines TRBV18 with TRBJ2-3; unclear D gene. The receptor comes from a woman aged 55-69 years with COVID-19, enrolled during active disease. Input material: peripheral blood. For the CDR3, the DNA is TGTGCCAGCTCACGAGACAAGACAGATACGCAGTATTTT. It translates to CASSRDKTDTQYF.